Included here is one T cell receptor (beta chain) sequence, with context. Its antigen remains unidentified. This specimen comes from a study of glioma-infiltrating T cells after dendritic cell vaccination. Study at large: The vaccine used monocyte-derived dendritic cells pulsed overnight with autologous tumor lysate.

Notes on the study in general: Patients with more pretreatment TILs had longer time to progression and survival.

Germline CDR1 reads SEHNR; CDR2 reads FQNEAQ (reference sequence). The CDR3 is made up of 15 amino acids. V trimming: 7 bases; J trimming: 6 bases; junction bases outside the gene matches: 13. The time point denotes: after dendritic cell vaccination, including at tumor progression/relapse. Sequencing used immunoSEQ multiplex PCR; TCRdb keeps in-frame clones, though not all of them. The top ten clones hold approximately 8% of a sample with around 83,000 clones, 85% of them seen once. This chain connects TRBV7-9 to TRBJ1-2, with 8 positions matching TRBD1. The specimen comprised blood, sampled after dendritic cell vaccination. The origin of this receptor is a human donor with glioblastoma. The CDR3 DNA is TGTGCCAGCAAAGGGGCAGGGGGCGCGGTACATGGCTACACCTTC. It specifies CASKGAGGAVHGYTF.